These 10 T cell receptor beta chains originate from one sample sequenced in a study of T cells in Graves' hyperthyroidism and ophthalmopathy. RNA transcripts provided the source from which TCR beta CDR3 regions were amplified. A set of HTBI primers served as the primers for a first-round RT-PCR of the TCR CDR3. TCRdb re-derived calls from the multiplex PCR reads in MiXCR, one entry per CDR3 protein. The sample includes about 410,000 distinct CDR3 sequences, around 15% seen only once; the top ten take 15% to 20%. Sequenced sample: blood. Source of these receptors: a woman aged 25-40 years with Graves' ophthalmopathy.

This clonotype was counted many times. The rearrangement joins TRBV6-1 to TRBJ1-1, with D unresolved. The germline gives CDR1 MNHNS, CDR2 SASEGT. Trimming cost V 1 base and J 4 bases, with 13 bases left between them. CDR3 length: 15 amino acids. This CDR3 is CASSEGAAKSTEAFF. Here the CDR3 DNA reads TGTGCCAGCAGTGAAGGGGCAGCTAAGAGCACTGAAGCTTTCTTT.

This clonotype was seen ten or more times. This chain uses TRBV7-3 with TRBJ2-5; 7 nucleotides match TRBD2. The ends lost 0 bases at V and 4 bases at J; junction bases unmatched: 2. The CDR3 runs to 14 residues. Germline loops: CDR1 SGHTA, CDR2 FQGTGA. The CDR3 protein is CASSLTGEGETQYF. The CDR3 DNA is TGTGCCAGCAGCTTAACGGGGGAGGGAGAGACCCAGTACTTC.

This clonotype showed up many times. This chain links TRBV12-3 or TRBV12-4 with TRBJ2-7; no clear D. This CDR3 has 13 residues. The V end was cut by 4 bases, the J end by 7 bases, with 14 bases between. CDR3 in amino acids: CASSSPTTFEQYF. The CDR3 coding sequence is TGTGCCAGCAGTTCACCCACTACTTTTGAGCAGTACTTC.

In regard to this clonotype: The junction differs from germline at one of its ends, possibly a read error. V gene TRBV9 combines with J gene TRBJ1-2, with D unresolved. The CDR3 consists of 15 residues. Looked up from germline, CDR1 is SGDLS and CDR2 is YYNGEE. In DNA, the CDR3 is TGTGCCAGCAGCGTAGACCCTTCCTCTTTGTATGGCCACACCTTC. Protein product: CASSVDPSSLYGHTF. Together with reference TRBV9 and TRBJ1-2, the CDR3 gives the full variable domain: DSGVTQTPKHLITATGQRVTLRCSPRSGDLSVYWYQQSLDQGLQFLIQYYNGEERAKGNILERFSAQQFPDLHSELNLSSLELGDSALYFCASSVDPSSLYGHTFGSGTRLTVV.

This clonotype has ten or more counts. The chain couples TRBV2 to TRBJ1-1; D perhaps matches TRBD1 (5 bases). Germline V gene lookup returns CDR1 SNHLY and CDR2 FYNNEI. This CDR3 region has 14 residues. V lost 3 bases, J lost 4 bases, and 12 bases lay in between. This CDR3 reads CASSDGGGRTEAFF. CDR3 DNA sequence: TGTGCCAGCAGTGACGGGGGTGGGCGCACTGAAGCTTTCTTT. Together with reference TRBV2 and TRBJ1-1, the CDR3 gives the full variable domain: EPEVTQTPSHQVTQMGQEVILRCVPISNHLYFYWYRQILGQKVEFLVSFYNNEISEKSEIFDDQFSVERPDGSNFTLKIRSTKLEDSAMYFCASSDGGGRTEAFFGQGTRLTVV.

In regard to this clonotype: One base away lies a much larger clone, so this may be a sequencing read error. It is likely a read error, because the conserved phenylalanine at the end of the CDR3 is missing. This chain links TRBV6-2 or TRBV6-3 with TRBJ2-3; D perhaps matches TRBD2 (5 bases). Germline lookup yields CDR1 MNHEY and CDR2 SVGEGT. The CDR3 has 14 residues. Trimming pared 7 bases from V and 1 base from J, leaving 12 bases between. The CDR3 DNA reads TGTGCCAGCACCCTGACGAGGGGCACAGATACGCAGTATTCT. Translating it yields CASTLTRGTDTQYS.

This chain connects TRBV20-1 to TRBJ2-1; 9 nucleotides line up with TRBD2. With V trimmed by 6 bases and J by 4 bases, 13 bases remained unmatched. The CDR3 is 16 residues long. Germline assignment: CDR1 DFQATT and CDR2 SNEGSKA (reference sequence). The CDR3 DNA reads TGCAGTGCACGCCCTGGCGGGGGGGCCCCATACAATGAGCAGTTCTTC. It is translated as CSARPGGGAPYNEQFF.

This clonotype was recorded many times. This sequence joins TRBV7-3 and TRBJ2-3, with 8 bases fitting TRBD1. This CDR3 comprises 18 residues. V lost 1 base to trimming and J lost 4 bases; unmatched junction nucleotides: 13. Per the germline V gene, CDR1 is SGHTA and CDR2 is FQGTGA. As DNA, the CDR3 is TGTGCCAGCAGCTTAAATAGAGGGAAGGCAGGGGGCGCAGATACGCAGTATTTT. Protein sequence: CASSLNRGKAGGADTQYF.

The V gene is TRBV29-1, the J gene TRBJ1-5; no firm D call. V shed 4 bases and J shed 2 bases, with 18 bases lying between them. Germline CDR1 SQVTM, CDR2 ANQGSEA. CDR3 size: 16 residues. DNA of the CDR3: TGCAGCGTTGTCTGGAGCGCGGGAGCGGGCAATCAGCCCCAGCATTTT. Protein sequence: CSVVWSAGAGNQPQHF.

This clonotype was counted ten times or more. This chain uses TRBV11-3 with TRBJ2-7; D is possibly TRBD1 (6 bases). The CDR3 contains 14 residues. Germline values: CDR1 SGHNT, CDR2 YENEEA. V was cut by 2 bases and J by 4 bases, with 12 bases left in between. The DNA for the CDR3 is TGTGCCAGCAGCTTACCGGGTCAGGGGTACGAGCAGTACTTC. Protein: CASSLPGQGYEQYF.